This passage covers 14 T cell receptor beta chains from one sample sequenced in a study of blood T cell repertoires in COVID-19. Method: immunoSEQ multiplex PCR; TCRdb's copy keeps in-frame clones and lacks some. The sample holds 250,000 to 300,000 clones, roughly 93% seen once. The material sequenced was PBMCs or T cells enriched from blood (not recorded which). All receptors derive from a woman in her thirties or forties with acute COVID-19.

This chain connects TRBV18 to TRBJ2-7; TRBD2 matches 9 bases. Trimming removed 2 bases from V and 2 bases from J; junction bases left unmatched: 1. The CDR3 runs 14 residues. Per the germline V gene, CDR1 is KGHSH and CDR2 is LQKENI. In nucleotides, the CDR3 is TGTGCCAGCTCACCAAGCGGGGGGACCTACGAGCAGTACTTC. It specifies CASSPSGGTYEQYF.

This rearrangement joins TRBV6-5 to TRBJ1-2; no definite D call. The CDR3 is 13 residues long. Deletions cut 8 bases from V and 5 bases from J, with 15 bases between. Per germline, CDR1 MNHEY and CDR2 SVGAGI. The CDR3 DNA reads TGTGCCAGCGCCCGCACGACTTGGTATGGCTACACCTTC. Translated: CASARTTWYGYTF.

The chain is built from TRBV19 and TRBJ1-4; D is ambiguous. V was cut by 6 bases and J by 0 bases, with 11 bases left in between. Germline CDR1 LNHDA, CDR2 SQIVND (reference sequence). The CDR3 spans 15 residues. This CDR3 is CASSPSLSTNEKLFF. For the CDR3, the DNA is TGTGCCAGTAGCCCTTCACTTTCAACTAATGAAAAACTGTTTTTT.

The CDR3, as DNA: TGTGCCAGCTCACCACGGGACAGTCCGACCGGGGAGCTGTTTTTT. Translating it yields CASSPRDSPTGELFF. The chain links TRBV18 to TRBJ2-2; 7 bases line up with TRBD1. With 1 base clipped from V and 5 bases from J, the junction kept 4 bases outside the gene matches. CDR1 is KGHSH and CDR2 is LQKENI in the germline V gene. The CDR3 has 15 amino acids.

The rearrangement uses TRBV19 and TRBJ2-2; a possible D gene is TRBD2 (6 bases). CDR1 LNHDA and CDR2 SQIVND come from the germline V gene (reference sequence). This CDR3 region has 17 residues. V lost 6 bases and J 2 bases, leaving 19 bases between the germline ends. CDR3 amino acids: CASSSRQTGLNTGELFF. The CDR3 DNA follows: TGTGCCAGTAGCAGCCGACAAACGGGACTCAACACCGGGGAGCTGTTTTTT. Full variable domain (remainder filled in from reference TRBV19 and TRBJ2-2): DGGITQSPKYLFRKEGQNVTLSCEQNLNHDAMYWYRQDPGQGLRLIYYSQIVNDFQKGDIAEGYSVSREKKESFPLTVTSAQKNPTAFYLCASSSRQTGLNTGELFFGEGSRLTVL.

The rearrangement uses TRBV29-1 and TRBJ2-5; 7 bases fit TRBD1. CDR1 is SQVTM, CDR2 ANQGSEA, per germline. The CDR3 is 11 amino acids. The CDR3 spells CSYRDSATQYF. The DNA for the CDR3 is TGCAGTTACCGGGACAGCGCGACCCAGTACTTC.

V usage is TRBV28 and J usage is TRBJ1-1, with 8 bases matching TRBD1. J gave up 1 base and V 5 bases, and 6 bases lay outside the gene matches. Germline V gene sequence: CDR1 MDHEN, CDR2 SYDVKM. There are 15 residues in the CDR3. DNA for the CDR3: TGTGCCAGCAGTGCCCGTACAGGGGGGAACACTGAAGCTTTCTTT. Its protein product is CASSARTGGNTEAFF.

The J gene is TRBJ2-1, the V gene TRBV27; 7 nucleotides line up with TRBD2. The ends lost 4 bases at V and 4 bases at J; junction bases unmatched: 19. There are 19 residues in the CDR3. Germline V gene sequence: CDR1 MNHEY, CDR2 SMNVEV (reference sequence). The CDR3 sequence: CASSSAGESYIFSYNEQFF. In DNA form, the CDR3 reads TGTGCCAGCAGTTCCGCGGGAGAGAGCTACATATTTTCTTACAATGAGCAGTTCTTC.

V is TRBV28 and J is TRBJ2-3, with 11 positions matching TRBD2. This CDR3 is 19 amino acids long. Germline CDR1 and CDR2: MDHEN and SYDVKM. V gave up 4 bases and J gave up 3 bases; unmatched junction bases: 15. The CDR3 loop is CASSSPTSGIVAGTDTQYF. The CDR3 DNA follows: TGTGCCAGCAGTTCCCCGACTAGCGGGATAGTTGCAGGTACAGATACGCAGTATTTT.

The rearrangement links TRBV25-1 to TRBJ1-6, with D maybe TRBD1 (6 bases). CDR1 is MGHDK and CDR2 is SYGVNS in the germline V gene. V was cut by 3 bases and J by 6 bases, with 12 bases left in between. The CDR3 is made up of 15 amino acids. In DNA form, the CDR3 reads TGTGCCAGCAGTGATTCGGACAGTTTTAATTCACCCCTCCACTTT. Translating it yields CASSDSDSFNSPLHF.

The chain has TRBV5-1 and TRBJ1-1, with 7 bases that match TRBD1. V lost 0 bases, J lost 5 bases, and 4 bases stayed unmatched. The germline gives CDR1 SGHRS, CDR2 YFSETQ. The length of the CDR3 is 14 residues. The CDR3 is CASSLGQGRTEAFF. In DNA form, the CDR3 reads TGCGCCAGCAGCTTGGGACAGGGAAGGACTGAAGCTTTCTTT.

This sequence joins TRBV15 and TRBJ2-3, with D possibly TRBD2 on 6 matching bases. Germline V gives CDR1 LNHNV, CDR2 YYDKDF (reference sequence). The CDR3 contains 15 residues. The V gene lost 1 base and the J gene lost 2 bases, with 10 bases spanning the gap. This CDR3 reads CATSRGAGTTDTQYF. CDR3 coding DNA: TGTGCCACCAGCAGAGGGGCGGGGACCACAGATACGCAGTATTTT. Combining the CDR3 with reference TRBV15 and TRBJ2-3 gives the whole variable domain DAMVIQNPRYQVTQFGKPVTLSCSQTLNHNVMYWYQQKSSQAPKLLFHYYDKDFNNEADTPDNFQSRRPNTSFCFLDIRSPGLGDTAMYLCATSRGAGTTDTQYFGPGTRLTVL.

The chain has TRBV10-3 and TRBJ1-5; TRBD1 matches at 8 bases. Germline CDR1 ENHRY, CDR2 SYGVKD. The V gene end was trimmed by 6 bases and the J gene end by 0 bases; junction bases not matched to a gene: 4. This CDR3 is 15 amino acids long. Here the CDR3 reads CAISQGAYSNQPQHF. CDR3 coding DNA: TGTGCCATCAGCCAGGGGGCTTATAGCAATCAGCCCCAGCATTTT.

The chain is built from TRBV6-5 and TRBJ2-1, with 9 bases that match TRBD1. From germline, CDR1 is MNHEY and CDR2 SVGAGI. The CDR3 has 15 amino acids. With V trimmed by 7 bases and J by 5 bases, 9 bases remained unmatched. This chain's CDR3 is CASTPDRGKHNEQFF. CDR3 DNA: TGTGCCAGCACCCCGGACAGGGGAAAGCACAATGAGCAGTTCTTC.